The sequence of this T cell receptor beta chain was determined in a study of blood T cells in healthy people across ages. Study in general: Researchers report that template switching captured about one barcoded beta molecule per two T cells.

Primed by a sample-barcoded 5' primer and a J-beta primer mix, a second PCR proceeded for roughly 6 to 12 cycles. Through a template-switch adaptor with 12 random nucleotides, each cDNA molecule received a tag. TCRdb processed the 5' RACE reads anew with MiXCR; each CDR3 protein has one entry. The sample holds around 940,000 distinct CDR3 sequences, about 53% seen once. The germline gives CDR1 MNHEY, CDR2 SMNVEV (reference sequence). V lost 0 bases to trimming and J lost 1 base, with 10 bases between them. There are 16 residues in the CDR3. Each sample yielded at least 6 micrograms of PBMC total RNA. Input material: blood. The chain carries TRBV27 and TRBJ2-4, with D perhaps matching TRBD1 (5 bases). This clonotype was sampled from a woman aged 60-75 years in good health. The CDR3 is CASSLSRGWAKNIQYF. The CDR3 region has the DNA TGTGCCAGCAGTTTATCTAGGGGTTGGGCCAAAAACATTCAGTACTTC.